What follows are 23 T cell receptor beta chains derived from one specimen sequenced in a study of blood T cell repertoires in COVID-19. Clones were sequenced by immunoSEQ multiplex PCR, and TCRdb holds only the in-frame ones, with some missing. Of 310,000 or so clones in the sample, around 90% were seen once. What was sequenced was PBMCs or T cells enriched from blood (not recorded which). The receptors here all came from a woman between 25 and 40 years old who had recovered from COVID-19.

The chain carries TRBV7-2 and TRBJ2-7, with TRBD2 identical over 13 bases. This CDR3 is built from 15 residues. J gave up 4 bases and V 5 bases, and 5 bases lay outside the gene matches. CDR1 and CDR2 (germline): SGHTA, FQGNSA. The CDR3 DNA is TGTGCCAGCAGCGAACTAGCGGGAGGGCCGTACGAGCAGTACTTC. Translation: CASSELAGGPYEQYF.

The V and J genes are TRBV5-6 and TRBJ2-7, with 10 bases aligning to TRBD2. The CDR3 runs 16 residues. The germline V gene has CDR1 SGHDT and CDR2 YYEEEE. V gave up 4 bases and J gave up 0 bases; unmatched junction bases: 7. This CDR3 reads CASSGPLAGSSYEQYF. The CDR3 bases are TGTGCCAGCAGCGGACCACTAGCGGGAAGCTCCTACGAGCAGTACTTC.

This clone has only a few counts. V gene TRBV28 combines with J gene TRBJ1-2; D remains unclear. V was shortened by 4 bases and J by 2 bases, with 8 bases between the two germline ends. Per germline, CDR1 MDHEN and CDR2 SYDVKM. The CDR3 is made up of 13 amino acids. CDR3 sequence (DNA): TGTGCCAGCAGTTCCCAGTGGAACTATGGCTACACCTTC. The encoded protein is CASSSQWNYGYTF.

Comments on this clone: Distinct nucleotide sequences in the sample also encode this CDR3. The chain combines TRBV28 with TRBJ2-1; 14 bases are shared with TRBD2. After removal of 6 bases from V and 4 bases from J, the junction contained 5 bases not matched to a gene. The CDR3 consists of 16 residues. CDR1 and CDR2 from the germline V gene are MDHEN and SYDVKM. CDR3 coding DNA: TGTGCCAGCAGCCGAGGGACTAGCGGGAGTTACAATGAGCAGTTCTTC. Protein: CASSRGTSGSYNEQFF.

This clone was seen a single time. The J gene is TRBJ2-2, the V gene TRBV5-6, with a possible D match to TRBD2 (6 bases). CDR3 length equals 17 residues. CDR1 and CDR2 from the germline V gene are SGHDT and YYEEEE. V lost 0 bases and J 4 bases, leaving 16 bases between the germline ends. CDR3 coding DNA: TGTGCCAGCAGCTTGGCCTCGGGAGTACCCCCCACCGGGGAGCTGTTTTTT. Residues: CASSLASGVPPTGELFF.

DNA for the CDR3: TGTGCCAGCAGTTTATCGGGCCAGGGCCGTGGAAACACCATATATTTT. This translates into CASSLSGQGRGNTIYF. The gene calls are TRBV28 and TRBJ1-3, with a possible D match to TRBD1 (5 bases). The CDR3 sequence is 16 residues long. Germline lookup yields CDR1 MDHEN and CDR2 SYDVKM. V shed 1 base and J shed 3 bases, with 13 bases lying between them.

The gene calls are TRBV9 and TRBJ1-1; possibly TRBD1 for D (6 bases). The CDR3 sequence is 14 residues long. The V end was cut by 0 bases, the J end by 6 bases, with 12 bases between. Germline V gene lookup returns CDR1 SGDLS and CDR2 YYNGEE. CDR3 in DNA: TGTGCCAGCAGCGTAGGTGTACAGGGATCTGAAGCTTTCTTT. Translated: CASSVGVQGSEAFF.

The gene calls are TRBV4-1 and TRBJ2-1, with D possibly matching TRBD2 (6 bases). Germline values: CDR1 MGHRA, CDR2 YSYEKL. Deletions cut 1 base from V and 0 bases from J, with 10 bases between. The CDR3 is 16 amino acids. CDR3 sequence: CASSQAGAGSYNEQFF. The CDR3 nucleotides read TGCGCCAGCAGCCAAGCGGGAGCGGGCTCCTACAATGAGCAGTTCTTC.

The V call is TRBV6-2 or TRBV6-3, the J call TRBJ1-4; no reliable D call. The CDR3 totals 15 residues. The V gene's germline CDR1 is MNHEY and CDR2 SVGEGT. V gave up 1 base and J gave up 2 bases, with 8 bases separating them. The CDR3 bases are TGTGCCAGCAGTTACTTCCAGTCTACTAATGAAAAACTGTTTTTT. Amino acid sequence: CASSYFQSTNEKLFF.

This chain joins TRBV6-5 and TRBJ1-6; 9 nucleotides agree with TRBD1. Per germline, CDR1 MNHEY and CDR2 SVGAGI. Trimming at V came to 6 bases and at J to 7 bases, leaving 7 bases not matched to a gene. The CDR3 consists of 15 residues. CDR3 nucleotide sequence: TGTGCCAGCAGCGAGACGGGACAGGGCAATTCACCCCTCCACTTT. It yields the protein CASSETGQGNSPLHF.

The chain employs TRBV4-2 and TRBJ1-1; tentatively, D is TRBD1 (5 bases). Germline values: CDR1 LGHNA, CDR2 YNFKEQ. V dropped 3 bases and J dropped 5 bases, with 13 bases sitting between them. This CDR3 region has 14 residues. CDR3 sequence reads: CASSHVREGTEAFF. CDR3 nucleotides: TGTGCCAGCAGCCATGTCAGGGAGGGGACTGAAGCTTTCTTT.

The chain uses TRBV27 and TRBJ1-3; TRBD1 is a possible D gene (5 bases). Germline V CDR1 and CDR2: MNHEY, SMNVEV (reference sequence). The CDR3 is 15 residues long. Trimming took off 3 bases at V and 4 bases at J, with 13 bases between the two ends. CDR3 DNA: TGTGCCAGCAGTTTTACGCGGGACTCCGGAAACACCATATATTTT. This sequence encodes CASSFTRDSGNTIYF.

J is TRBJ1-1 and V is TRBV7-3, with TRBD1 matching over 7 bases. The J segment lost 1 base and the V segment lost 0 bases, leaving 5 bases of the junction unmatched. The length of the CDR3 is 16 residues. In germline, CDR1 is SGHTA, CDR2 FQGTGA. This chain's CDR3 is CASSLTKGGRNTEAFF. DNA of the CDR3: TGTGCCAGCAGCTTAACGAAAGGGGGCCGGAACACTGAAGCTTTCTTT.

This clone was observed a handful of times. The V gene is TRBV3-1 (or the pseudogene TRBV3-2), the J gene TRBJ1-1; no definite D call. The CDR3 contains 17 residues. The germline CDR1 and CDR2 sequences are LGHDT and YNNKEL (reference sequence). The V and J ends lost 4 bases and 0 bases respectively, with 18 bases between them. CDR3 coding DNA: TGTGCCAGCAGCCCGCCGAGGGCTCGCCCCATGAACACTGAAGCTTTCTTT. Its protein is CASSPPRARPMNTEAFF.

V gene TRBV19 combines with J gene TRBJ2-1, with D possibly matching TRBD1 (5 bases). The CDR3 is 13 amino acids. Germline V gene sequence: CDR1 LNHDA, CDR2 SQIVND (reference sequence). The germline V and J ends were trimmed by 7 bases and 4 bases, with 11 bases remaining between them. CDR3 DNA sequence: TGTGCCAGTACCCCACCAGGGTACAATGAGCAGTTCTTC. It translates to CASTPPGYNEQFF.

The chain uses TRBV7-2 and TRBJ2-5; 8 bases match TRBD2. The V segment lost 2 bases and the J segment 2 bases; nucleotides outside the gene matches: 4. Germline lookup yields CDR1 SGHTA and CDR2 FQGNSA. This CDR3 has 15 amino acids. CDR3 in DNA: TGTGCCAGCAGCTTAAACAGCGGGGGACAAGAGACCCAGTACTTC. It translates to CASSLNSGGQETQYF.

V and J are TRBV6-1 and TRBJ2-1; 7 nucleotides align to TRBD1. The CDR3 sequence is 13 residues long. Germline lookup yields CDR1 MNHNS and CDR2 SASEGT. V lost 5 bases, J lost 3 bases, and 1 base stayed unmatched. In nucleotides, the CDR3 is TGTGCCAGCAGTCGGGACAGCTACAATGAGCAGTTCTTC. It codes for CASSRDSYNEQFF.

The chain combines TRBV7-3 with TRBJ2-1, with D unclear. V dropped 5 bases and J dropped 0 bases, with 11 bases sitting between them. The CDR3 spans 15 residues. From germline, CDR1 is SGHTA and CDR2 FQGTGA. The chain's CDR3 is CASSHGWSSYNEQFF. The CDR3 DNA follows: TGTGCCAGCAGCCACGGGTGGAGCTCCTACAATGAGCAGTTCTTC.

This clone was counted once. V gene TRBV4-2 combines with J gene TRBJ1-5; 8 bases are a match to TRBD1. From germline, CDR1 is LGHNA and CDR2 YNFKEQ. The length of the CDR3 is 16 residues. V was pared by 4 bases and J by 2 bases, with 7 bases of the junction left unmatched. CDR3 region: CASSLSTGEGNQPQHF. As DNA, the CDR3 is TGTGCCAGCAGCCTCTCGACAGGGGAAGGCAATCAGCCCCAGCATTTT.

This rearrangement joins TRBV9 to TRBJ2-7, with TRBD1 matching 9 bases. Unmatched junction bases numbered 9, after V lost 3 bases and J lost 2 bases. This CDR3 has 16 amino acids. Germline V gene lookup returns CDR1 SGDLS and CDR2 YYNGEE. The CDR3 loop is CASSASLGTGPYEQYF. The CDR3 region has the DNA TGTGCCAGCAGCGCCAGCCTTGGGACAGGGCCCTACGAGCAGTACTTC.

J is TRBJ2-1 and V is TRBV28; weak D call: TRBD1 (6 bases). CDR1 and CDR2 (germline): MDHEN, SYDVKM. V lost 2 bases, J lost 4 bases, and 15 bases lay in between. The CDR3 has 16 residues. This CDR3 reads CASSLTRDTLYNEQFF. CDR3 bases: TGTGCCAGCAGTTTAACCCGGGACACCCTTTACAATGAGCAGTTCTTC.

This chain connects TRBV5-1 to TRBJ1-1; D is possibly TRBD1 (5 bases). The germline gives CDR1 SGHRS, CDR2 YFSETQ. V was pared by 4 bases and J by 3 bases, with 10 bases between. This CDR3 region has 13 residues. DNA for the CDR3: TGCGCCAGCAGCGAACCGGGGGACACTGAAGCTTTCTTT. Translated: CASSEPGDTEAFF.

The chain's CDR3 is CATSRGQISNNSPLHF. CDR3 coding DNA: TGTGCCACCAGCAGAGGACAGATAAGCAATAATTCACCCCTCCACTTT. This chain links TRBV15 with TRBJ1-6; D is perhaps TRBD1 (5 bases). Germline V gene data show CDR1 as LNHNV and CDR2 as YYDKDF (reference sequence). This CDR3 spans 16 amino acids. V was clipped by 1 base and J by 5 bases, with 12 bases between them.